These 20 T cell receptor beta chains came from one sample sequenced in a study of OX40 agonist ivuxolimab in advanced cancers. TCRdb's table, derived via immunoSEQ multiplex PCR, lists solely in-frame clones and lacks some. Of 65,000 to 95,000 clones in the sample, roughly 84% are singletons; the top ten hold 3.5% to 4.5%. Here the sequenced sample was CD4+ or CD8+ T cells sorted from blood, taken in a trial of the OX40 agonist ivuxolimab. The source is an adult with an advanced solid tumor such as melanoma, head and neck, liver or kidney cancer.

The chain recombines TRBV5-1 with TRBJ1-1; possible D gene TRBD1, 6 bases. Germline lookup yields CDR1 SGHRS and CDR2 YFSETQ. The CDR3 has 14 residues. Trimming left V 4 bases short and J 1 base short, with 11 bases between. The DNA for the CDR3 is TGCGCCAGCAGCCAATGGACAGCGAACACTGAAGCTTTCTTT. As protein: CASSQWTANTEAFF.

This chain uses TRBV7-9 with TRBJ2-7; D gene uncertain. The V and J ends lost 1 base and 2 bases respectively, with 9 bases between them. Germline values: CDR1 SEHNR, CDR2 FQNEAQ (reference sequence). There are 14 residues in the CDR3. The CDR3 nucleotides read TGTGCCAGCAGCTTAGAGGGAAGGCCCTACGAGCAGTACTTC. Protein product: CASSLEGRPYEQYF.

The chain joins TRBV6-1 to TRBJ2-3; D possibly corresponds to TRBD2 (5 bases). CDR1 is MNHNS, CDR2 SASEGT, per germline. V shed 1 base and J shed 4 bases, with 12 bases lying between them. The CDR3 covers 15 residues. The CDR3 reads CASSEVAEVADTQYF. CDR3 DNA sequence: TGTGCCAGCAGTGAAGTGGCGGAGGTCGCAGATACGCAGTATTTT.

The rearrangement uses TRBV28 and TRBJ1-1, with TRBD1 as a possible D gene (6 bases). The length of the CDR3 is 13 residues. Germline values: CDR1 MDHEN, CDR2 SYDVKM. V shed 5 bases and J shed 1 base, with 8 bases lying between them. CDR3 coding DNA: TGTGCCAGCAGTGCACAGGGGAACACTGAAGCTTTCTTT. Its protein product is CASSAQGNTEAFF.

The chain couples TRBV6-1 to TRBJ1-4; 9 bases are a match to TRBD1. The germline V gene has CDR1 MNHNS and CDR2 SASEGT. With 10 bases clipped from V and 10 bases from J, the junction kept 13 bases outside the gene matches. The CDR3 covers 14 residues. The CDR3 region is CATNGGQGLLKLFF. The DNA for the CDR3 is TGTGCCACTAATGGGGGACAGGGTCTGCTAAAACTGTTTTTT.

Comment on this clone: This specimen includes other DNA sequences encoding the same CDR3. This chain links TRBV5-6 with TRBJ2-7; D may correspond to TRBD1 or TRBD2 (5 bases each). V gave up 3 bases and J gave up 5 bases, with 9 bases separating them. The CDR3 length is 12 residues. Germline V CDR1 and CDR2: SGHDT, YYEEEE. The CDR3 loop reads CASSSGTHEQYF. The CDR3 coding sequence is TGTGCCAGCAGCTCCGGGACGCACGAGCAGTACTTC.

This chain uses TRBV30 with TRBJ2-2; the D call may be TRBD1 or TRBD2 (5 bases each). V was shortened by 0 bases and J by 3 bases, with 14 bases between the two germline ends. The CDR3 totals 16 residues. Germline CDR1 GTSNPN, CDR2 SVGIG (reference sequence). The DNA of the CDR3 is TGTGCCTGGAGTGTCTTTTCCGGGGCGGACACCGGGGAGCTGTTTTTT. It specifies CAWSVFSGADTGELFF.

This chain uses TRBV29-1 with TRBJ1-1; D is uncertain. This CDR3 contains 12 residues. The germline V and J ends were trimmed by 6 bases and 4 bases, with 12 bases remaining between them. CDR1 and CDR2 (germline): SQVTM, ANQGSEA. CDR3 protein: CSVLEGGTEAFF. The CDR3 DNA reads TGCAGCGTACTAGAGGGAGGCACTGAAGCTTTCTTT.

The chain carries TRBV12-2 and TRBJ2-7. TRBV12-2 is reported as a pseudogene. The CDR3 extends over 15 amino acids. The chain's CDR3 is CASSLESPQLYEQYF. Here the CDR3 DNA reads TGTGCCAGCAGCCTGGAGTCGCCACAGTTATACGAGCAGTACTTC.

This clone was detected only once. The chain combines TRBV7-9 with TRBJ2-5; the match to TRBD1 covers 7 bases. Germline CDR1 SEHNR, CDR2 FQNEAQ (reference sequence). The CDR3 is 15 residues long. V lost 0 bases and J lost 4; bases outside the gene matches: 5. DNA of the CDR3: TGTGCCAGCAGCTTAGCTCCAGGGGGTTTAGAGACCCAGTACTTC. Translated, it gives CASSLAPGGLETQYF.

The chain is built from TRBV9 and TRBJ2-7; the D is unclear. This CDR3 comprises 15 residues. V was trimmed by 4 bases and J by 0 bases, leaving 14 bases between them. CDR1 and CDR2 from the germline V gene are SGDLS and YYNGEE. CDR3 in DNA: TGTGCCAGCAGCCTCAGTCCGGCGGACTCCTACGAGCAGTACTTC. It encodes CASSLSPADSYEQYF.

This chain links TRBV6-5 with TRBJ2-7; 7 nucleotides match TRBD2. J lost 7 bases, V lost 7 bases, and 13 bases had no gene match. Germline V CDR1 and CDR2: MNHEY, SVGAGI. CDR3 length: 14 residues. CDR3 in DNA: TGTGCCAGCACCTTGGGGGGGGGTGCCAGGGAGCAGTACTTC. It is translated as CASTLGGGAREQYF.

The chain joins TRBV19 to TRBJ2-7; 9 positions agree with TRBD1. V was clipped by 3 bases and J by 3 bases; unmatched bases: 9. This CDR3 is built from 16 residues. The germline CDR1 and CDR2 sequences are LNHDA and SQIVND (reference sequence). Here the CDR3 DNA reads TGTGCCAGTAGTATTTCCGGACAGGGGAGTTTCTACGAGCAGTACTTC. It is translated as CASSISGQGSFYEQYF.

V usage is TRBV6-6 and J usage is TRBJ2-5; either TRBD1 or TRBD2 may fit D (6 bases each). V shed 9 bases and J shed 4 bases, with 21 bases lying between them. The CDR3 length is 15 residues. Germline V gene sequence: CDR1 MNHNY, CDR2 SVGAGI (reference sequence). The CDR3 coding sequence is TGTGCCAGTAAGCGGAAAGGGGGAGGACGAGAGACCCAGTACTTC. It yields the protein CASKRKGGGRETQYF.

This chain links TRBV10-3 with TRBJ2-1; no reliable D call. Germline V CDR1 and CDR2: ENHRY, SYGVKD. V lost 0 bases and J 4 bases, leaving 4 bases between the germline ends. The CDR3 length is 13 residues. The CDR3 bases are TGTGCCATCAGTGAGTCCGGTTACAATGAGCAGTTCTTC. Translation gives CAISESGYNEQFF.

The chain links TRBV5-8 to TRBJ2-7; D is perhaps TRBD2 (6 bases). The V end was cut by 6 bases, the J end by 6 bases, with 22 bases between. The CDR3 runs to 15 residues. The germline CDR1 and CDR2 sequences are SGHTS and YDEGEE. CDR3 sequence (DNA): TGTGCCAGCAACCCCTCGGGAGAAGGTACCGGCGAGCAGTACTTC. Amino acids: CASNPSGEGTGEQYF. Supplemented by reference TRBV5-8 and TRBJ2-7, the full variable domain reads EAGVTQSPTHLIKTRGQQATLRCSPISGHTSVYWYQQALGLGLQFLLWYDEGEERNRGNFPPRFSGRQFPNYSSELNVNALELEDSALYLCASNPSGEGTGEQYFGPGTRLTVT.

The rearrangement joins TRBV5-1 to TRBJ2-7; 8 positions agree with TRBD1. This CDR3 spans 15 amino acids. J was trimmed by 0 bases and V by 3 bases; bases with no gene match: 5. Germline loops: CDR1 SGHRS, CDR2 YFSETQ. The CDR3 region has the DNA TGCGCCAGCAGCTCAGACAGGGGCATCTCCTACGAGCAGTACTTC. It specifies CASSSDRGISYEQYF.

V gene TRBV7-3 combines with J gene TRBJ2-1; maybe TRBD2 (5 bases). The length of the CDR3 is 14 residues. The V gene's germline CDR1 is SGHTA and CDR2 FQGTGA. V dropped 5 bases and J dropped 9 bases, with 17 bases sitting between them. The CDR3 DNA reads as TGTGCCAGCAGCCCCTCACGGGGTAGCACTGAGCAGTTCTTC. Protein product: CASSPSRGSTEQFF.

In regard to this clone: Mismatch with germline at one junction end may stem from a read error. The rearrangement links TRBV7-6 to TRBJ2-2; TRBD2 matches at 11 bases. The V gene's germline CDR1 is SGHVS and CDR2 FNYEAQ. The CDR3 consists of 15 residues. The CDR3 reads CASSVAGGHTGELFF. The CDR3 nucleotides are TGTGCCAGCAGCGTAGCGGGAGGGCACACCGGGGAGCTGTTTTTT.

The V call is TRBV5-1, the J call TRBJ2-3; D possibly corresponds to TRBD2 (6 bases). V was pared by 0 bases and J by 5 bases, with 16 bases between. This CDR3 is built from 16 residues. CDR1 and CDR2 (germline): SGHRS, YFSETQ. CDR3 loop: CASSLEDGGVLDTQYF. CDR3 coding DNA: TGCGCCAGCAGCTTGGAGGACGGCGGGGTTTTAGATACGCAGTATTTT.